These T cell receptor beta chains were read from a single sample in a study of cytomegalovirus exposure and HLA in healthy donors. Sequencing used immunoSEQ multiplex PCR; TCRdb keeps in-frame clones, though not all of them. Found here are roughly 200,000 clones, 82% of them singletons; the top ten hold around 3%. The sample taken for sequencing was PBMCs. The source is a woman aged 40 to 50 in good health and CMV-seronegative. The CDR3 runs from the conserved cysteine through the conserved F or W. The D gene is left open where the match is weak. Clone size is stated in some rows and not others, as once, few, many or a class when expanded.

cdr3_aa cdr3_nt j_call d_call clone_size v_call
CAWSAVIYEQYF TGTGCCTGGAGTGCGGTAATATACGAGCAGTACTTC TRBJ2-7 - - TRBV30
CASSPTLRTVGPQHF TGTGCCAGCAGTCCCACCCTAAGGACTGTAGGGCCCCAGCATTTT TRBJ1-5 - - TRBV28
CASSMVTVPWDNLEPNYGYTF TGTGCCAGTAGTATGGTCACCGTCCCCTGGGACAATCTAGAGCCAAACTATGGCTACACCTTC TRBJ1-2 - - TRBV19
CASSTRDEKLFF TGTGCCAGCAGCACGAGAGATGAAAAACTGTTTTTT TRBJ1-4 - - TRBV11-2
CASSDTPLGTGYGYTF TGTGCCAGCAGTGATACCCCCCTCGGGACAGGGTATGGCTACACCTTC TRBJ1-2 TRBD1 - TRBV25-1
CASPGQSGEPQHF TGTGCCAGCCCCGGCCAATCGGGGGAGCCCCAGCATTTT TRBJ1-5 - - TRBV6-1
CASSARGSSGSRTGELFF TGTGCCAGCAGCGCCCGCGGGTCTAGCGGGAGTAGGACCGGGGAGCTGTTTTTT TRBJ2-2 TRBD2 - TRBV7-3
CASSLFLASSTDTQYF TGCGCCAGCAGCTTGTTCCTAGCTAGTAGCACAGATACGCAGTATTTT TRBJ2-3 - - TRBV5-1
CASSDYRLEAFF TGTGCCAGCAGTGACTACAGGCTTGAAGCTTTCTTT TRBJ1-1 - - TRBV6-1
CASSEGRSSGKGQYF TGTGCCAGCAGCGAGGGAAGGTCTAGCGGTAAAGGGCAGTACTTC TRBJ2-7 TRBD2 - TRBV7-9
CASSPTGRYEQYF TGTGCCAGCAGCCCGACAGGGCGCTACGAGCAGTACTTC TRBJ2-7 TRBD1 - TRBV9
CASSISSGTYNEQFF TGTGCCAGTAGTATATCTAGCGGAACATACAATGAGCAGTTCTTC TRBJ2-1 TRBD2 - TRBV19
CAWSVGYIGNQPQHF TGTGCCTGGAGTGTAGGATATATCGGGAATCAGCCCCAGCATTTT TRBJ1-5 - - TRBV30
CASSGDNLYGYTF TGTGCCAGCAGCGGGGACAACCTCTATGGCTACACCTTC TRBJ1-2 - - TRBV5-4
CASSLGSLAAGELFF TGTGCCAGCAGCTTAGGGAGCCTGGCGGCCGGGGAGCTGTTTTTT TRBJ2-2 - - TRBV7-6
CASSRWTGLGANVLTF TGCGCCAGCAGCCGATGGACAGGGCTCGGGGCCAACGTCCTGACTTTC TRBJ2-6 TRBD1 few TRBV5-1
CASSHRVREGLSSSYEQYF TGTGCCAGCAGCCACCGAGTGCGGGAGGGCCTCTCCAGCTCCTACGAGCAGTACTTC TRBJ2-7 TRBD2 - TRBV7-2
CASSLYGGVNTGELFF TGTGCCAGCAGCCTCTATGGCGGGGTGAACACCGGGGAGCTGTTTTTT TRBJ2-2 - once TRBV2
CASSESVAGGSYNEQFF TGCGCCAGCAGTGAGTCTGTGGCGGGAGGATCCTACAATGAGCAGTTCTTC TRBJ2-1 TRBD2 - TRBV10-1
CASSILAYEQYF TGTGCCAGCTCCATCCTAGCCTACGAGCAGTACTTC TRBJ2-7 - - TRBV28
CASSSSASTGIYSGNTIYF TGTGCCAGCAGCTCCAGTGCCTCGACAGGGATCTACTCTGGAAACACCATATATTTT TRBJ1-3 TRBD1 - TRBV7-9
CASSTSFRDRVYEQYF TGTGCCAGCAGTACCTCGTTCCGGGACAGGGTCTACGAGCAGTACTTC TRBJ2-7 TRBD1 - TRBV27
CASSLQGANSYEQYF TGTGCCAGCAGCTTACAGGGGGCCAACTCCTACGAGCAGTACTTC TRBJ2-7 TRBD1 - TRBV7-9
CANRLAGVNEQFF TGTGCCAACAGACTAGCGGGAGTCAATGAGCAGTTCTTC TRBJ2-1 TRBD2 - TRBV6-4
CASSVGLLDRGVPGELFF TGTGCCAGCAGCGTAGGTCTCTTGGACAGGGGGGTCCCCGGGGAGCTGTTTTTT TRBJ2-2 TRBD1 - TRBV9
CASSWGTGSAKNIQYF TGTGCCAGCAGCTGGGGGACAGGGTCTGCCAAAAACATTCAGTACTTC TRBJ2-4 TRBD1 few TRBV5-6
CASSFGGSPYEQYF TGTGCCAGCAGTTTCGGCGGGAGCCCCTACGAGCAGTACTTC TRBJ2-7 TRBD2 - TRBV27
CASSWGTLILYEQYF TGCGCCAGCAGCTGGGGGACACTCATCCTCTACGAGCAGTACTTC TRBJ2-7 - - TRBV5-1
CASSSSLSSVFGGYTF TGTGCCAGCAGTTCCTCTTTGTCCAGCGTATTCGGTGGCTACACCTTC TRBJ1-2 - once TRBV28
CASSLVAGRGRNEQFF TGTGCCAGCAGCTTAGTAGCGGGGAGGGGTAGAAATGAGCAGTTCTTC TRBJ2-1 TRBD2 - TRBV11-2
CASSAAGDAYNSPLHF TGTGCCAGCAGCGCCGCGGGGGATGCCTATAATTCACCCCTCCACTTT TRBJ1-6 - once TRBV9
CASSLGQLDGYTF TGCGCCAGCAGCTTGGGACAGTTAGATGGCTACACCTTC TRBJ1-2 - - TRBV5-1
CASSLFTEAFF TGTGCCAGCTCCCTTTTCACTGAAGCTTTCTTT TRBJ1-1 - - TRBV18
CASSLAGISNQPQHF TGTGCCAGCAGCTTGGCAGGGATTAGCAATCAGCCCCAGCATTTT TRBJ1-5 - - TRBV7-9
CASSRKQLSGANVLTF TGTGCCAGCAGCCGCAAACAGCTCTCTGGGGCCAACGTCCTGACTTTC TRBJ2-6 - once TRBV7-9
CASSLHTSSYNEQFF TGCGCCAGCAGCTTGCACACGTCCTCCTACAATGAGCAGTTCTTC TRBJ2-1 - - TRBV5-1
CASGGQGIQPQHF TGTGCCAGCGGGGGACAGGGTATTCAGCCCCAGCATTTT TRBJ1-5 TRBD1 - TRBV27
CASSIPGQGAWGYTF TGTGCCAGCAGTATTCCGGGACAGGGGGCTTGGGGCTACACCTTC TRBJ1-2 TRBD1 - TRBV6-1
CASSWAGTSYEQYF TGCGCCAGCAGCTGGGCCGGGACTAGCTACGAGCAGTACTTC TRBJ2-7 TRBD2 - TRBV5-1
CSVGPSGAYEQYF TGCAGCGTTGGACCTAGCGGAGCCTACGAGCAGTACTTC TRBJ2-7 TRBD2 - TRBV29-1
CASSSNRGIYEQYF TGTGCCAGCAGCTCCAACAGGGGGATCTACGAGCAGTACTTC TRBJ2-7 TRBD1 - TRBV7-2
CASSLVTGMEQPQHF TGTGCCAGCAGCTTAGTTACAGGGATGGAACAGCCCCAGCATTTT TRBJ1-5 - - TRBV7-2
CASSLASSSYGYTF TGTGCCAGCAGCTTAGCTAGCAGTTCCTATGGCTACACCTTC TRBJ1-2 - - TRBV7-8
CASSRQVGRQPQHF TGTGCCAGCAGTCGGCAGGTGGGCAGGCAGCCCCAGCATTTT TRBJ1-5 - - TRBV2
CASSLSRDTQQYF TGTGCCAGCAGCCTTTCCCGGGACACCCAGCAGTACTTC TRBJ2-7 - - TRBV6-5
CASSVRDAYEQYF TGTGCCAGCAGCGTCAGGGATGCCTACGAGCAGTACTTC TRBJ2-7 - - TRBV9
CAWSVRGTGGFWSTDTQYF TGTGCCTGGAGTGTCCGAGGGACAGGGGGATTTTGGAGCACAGATACGCAGTATTTT TRBJ2-3 TRBD1 - TRBV30
CASSEVSANTGAFF TGTGCCAGCAGTGAAGTCAGCGCGAACACTGGAGCTTTCTTT TRBJ1-1 - - TRBV6-1